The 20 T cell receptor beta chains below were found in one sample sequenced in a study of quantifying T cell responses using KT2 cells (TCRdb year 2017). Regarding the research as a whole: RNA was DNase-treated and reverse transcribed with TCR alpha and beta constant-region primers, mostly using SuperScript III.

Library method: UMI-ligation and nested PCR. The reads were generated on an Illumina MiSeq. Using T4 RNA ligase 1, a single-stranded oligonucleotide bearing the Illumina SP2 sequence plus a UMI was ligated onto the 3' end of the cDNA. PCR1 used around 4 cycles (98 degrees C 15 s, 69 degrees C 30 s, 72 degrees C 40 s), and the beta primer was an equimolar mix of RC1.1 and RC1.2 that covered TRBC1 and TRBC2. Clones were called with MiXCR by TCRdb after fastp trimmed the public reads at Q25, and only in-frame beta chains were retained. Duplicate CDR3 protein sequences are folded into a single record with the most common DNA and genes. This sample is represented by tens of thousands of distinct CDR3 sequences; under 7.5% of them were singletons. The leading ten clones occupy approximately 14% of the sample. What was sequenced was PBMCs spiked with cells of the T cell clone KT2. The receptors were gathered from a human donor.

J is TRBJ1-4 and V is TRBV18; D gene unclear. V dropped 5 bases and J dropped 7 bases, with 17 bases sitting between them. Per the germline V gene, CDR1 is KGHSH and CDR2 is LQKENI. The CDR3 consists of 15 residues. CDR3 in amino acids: CASSDIAPRGEKLFF. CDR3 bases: TGTGCCAGCTCAGATATTGCTCCCCGAGGTGAAAAACTGTTTTTT.

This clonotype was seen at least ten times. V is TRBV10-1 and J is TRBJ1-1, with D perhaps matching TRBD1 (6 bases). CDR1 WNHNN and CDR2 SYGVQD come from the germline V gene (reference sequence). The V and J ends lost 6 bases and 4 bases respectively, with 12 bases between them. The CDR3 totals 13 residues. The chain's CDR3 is CASSQRGGTEAFF. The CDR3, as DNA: TGCGCCAGCAGCCAAAGGGGGGGCACTGAAGCTTTCTTT.

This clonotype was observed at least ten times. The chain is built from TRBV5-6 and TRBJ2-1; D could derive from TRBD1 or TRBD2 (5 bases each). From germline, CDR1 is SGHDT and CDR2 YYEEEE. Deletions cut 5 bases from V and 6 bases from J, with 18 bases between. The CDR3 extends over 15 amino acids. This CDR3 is CASRQPGRTFNEQFF. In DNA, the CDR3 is TGTGCCAGCAGACAACCGGGACGGACCTTCAATGAGCAGTTCTTC. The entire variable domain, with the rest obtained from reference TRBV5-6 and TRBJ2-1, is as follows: DAGVTQSPTHLIKTRGQQVTLRCSPKSGHDTVSWYQQALGQGPQFIFQYYEEEERQRGNFPDRFSGHQFPNYSSELNVNALLLGDSALYLCASRQPGRTFNEQFFGPGTRLTVL.

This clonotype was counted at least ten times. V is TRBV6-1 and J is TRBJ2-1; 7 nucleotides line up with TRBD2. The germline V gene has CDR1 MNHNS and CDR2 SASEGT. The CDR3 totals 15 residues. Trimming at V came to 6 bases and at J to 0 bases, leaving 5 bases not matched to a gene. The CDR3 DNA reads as TGTGCCAGCAGCGGGACTAACCCCTCCTACAATGAGCAGTTCTTC. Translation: CASSGTNPSYNEQFF.

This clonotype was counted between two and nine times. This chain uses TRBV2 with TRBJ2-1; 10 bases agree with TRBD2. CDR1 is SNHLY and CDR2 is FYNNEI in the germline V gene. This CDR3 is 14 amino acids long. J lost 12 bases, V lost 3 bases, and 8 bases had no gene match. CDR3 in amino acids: CASSEGIAGGRQFF. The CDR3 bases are TGTGCCAGCAGTGAGGGTATAGCGGGAGGTCGGCAGTTCTTC.

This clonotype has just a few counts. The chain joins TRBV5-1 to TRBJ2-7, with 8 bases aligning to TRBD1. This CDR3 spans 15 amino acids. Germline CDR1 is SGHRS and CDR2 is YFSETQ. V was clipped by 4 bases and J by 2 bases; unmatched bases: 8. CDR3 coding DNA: TGCGCCAGCAGCCCCACGTGGACAGGGACCTACGAGCAGTACTTC. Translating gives CASSPTWTGTYEQYF.

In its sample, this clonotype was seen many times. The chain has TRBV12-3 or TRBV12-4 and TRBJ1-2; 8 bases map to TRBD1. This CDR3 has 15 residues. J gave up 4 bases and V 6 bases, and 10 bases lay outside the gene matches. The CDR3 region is CASSPGQGGSYGYTF. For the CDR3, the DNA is TGTGCCAGCAGCCCTGGACAGGGTGGTAGCTATGGCTACACCTTC.

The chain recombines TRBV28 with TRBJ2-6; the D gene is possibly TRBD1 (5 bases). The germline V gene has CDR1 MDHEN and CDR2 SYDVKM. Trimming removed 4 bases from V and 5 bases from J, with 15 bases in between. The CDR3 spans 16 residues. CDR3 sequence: CASSSGPRAWANVLTF. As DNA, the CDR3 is TGTGCCAGCAGTTCCGGACCCAGGGCGTGGGCCAACGTCCTGACTTTC.

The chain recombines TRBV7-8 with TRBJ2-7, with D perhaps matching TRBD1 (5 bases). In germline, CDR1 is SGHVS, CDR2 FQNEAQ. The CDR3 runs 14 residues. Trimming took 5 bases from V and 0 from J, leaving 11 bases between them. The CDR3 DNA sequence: TGTGCCAGCAGCCTAGAGGACAACTCCTACGAGCAGTACTTC. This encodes CASSLEDNSYEQYF.

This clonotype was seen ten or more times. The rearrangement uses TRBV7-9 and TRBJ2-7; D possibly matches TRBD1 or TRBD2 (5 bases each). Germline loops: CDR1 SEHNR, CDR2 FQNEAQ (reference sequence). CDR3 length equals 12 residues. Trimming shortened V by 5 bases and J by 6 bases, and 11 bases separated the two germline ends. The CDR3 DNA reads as TGTGCCAGCAGCCAGCCTGGGGGCGAGCAGTACTTC. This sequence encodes CASSQPGGEQYF.

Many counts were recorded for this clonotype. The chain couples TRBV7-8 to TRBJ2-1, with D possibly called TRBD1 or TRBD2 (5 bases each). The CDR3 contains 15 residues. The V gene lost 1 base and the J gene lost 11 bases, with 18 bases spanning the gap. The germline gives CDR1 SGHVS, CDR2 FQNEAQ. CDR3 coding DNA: TGTGCCAGCAGCTTAGGGGGGACCCCGGCGAGCAAGCAGTTCTTC. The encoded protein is CASSLGGTPASKQFF.

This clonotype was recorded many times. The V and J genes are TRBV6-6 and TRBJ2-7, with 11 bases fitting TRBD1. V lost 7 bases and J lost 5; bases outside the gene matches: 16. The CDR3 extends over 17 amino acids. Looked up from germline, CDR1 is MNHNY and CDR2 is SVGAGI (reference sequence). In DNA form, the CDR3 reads TGTGCCAGCAACCCTCCCCCAAGGACAGGGGGCAAGGACGAGCAGTACTTC. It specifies CASNPPPRTGGKDEQYF.

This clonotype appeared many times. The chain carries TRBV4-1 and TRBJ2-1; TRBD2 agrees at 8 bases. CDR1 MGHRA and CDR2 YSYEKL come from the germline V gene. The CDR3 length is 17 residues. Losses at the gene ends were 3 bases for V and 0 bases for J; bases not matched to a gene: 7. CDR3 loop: CASSHPSGLSSYNEQFF. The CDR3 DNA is TGCGCCAGCAGCCACCCTAGCGGGTTAAGCTCCTACAATGAGCAGTTCTTC.

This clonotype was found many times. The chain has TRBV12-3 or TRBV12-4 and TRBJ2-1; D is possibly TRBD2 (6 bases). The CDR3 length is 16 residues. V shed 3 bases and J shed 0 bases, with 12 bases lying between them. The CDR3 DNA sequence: TGTGCCAGCAGTTTCCTGGAGGGAGTCTCCTACAATGAGCAGTTCTTC. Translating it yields CASSFLEGVSYNEQFF.

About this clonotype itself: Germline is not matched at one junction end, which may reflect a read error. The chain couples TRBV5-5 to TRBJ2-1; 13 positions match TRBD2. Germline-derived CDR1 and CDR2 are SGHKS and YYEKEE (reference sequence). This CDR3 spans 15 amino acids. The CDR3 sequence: CASSLGLAGFNEQFF. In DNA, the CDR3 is TGTGCCAGCAGTTTGGGACTAGCGGGGTTCAATGAGCAGTTCTTC. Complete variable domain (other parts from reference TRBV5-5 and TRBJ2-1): DAGVTQSPTHLIKTRGQQVTLRCSPISGHKSVSWYQQVLGQGPQFIFQYYEKEERGRGNFPDRFSARQFPNYSSELNVNALLLGDSALYLCASSLGLAGFNEQFFGPGTRLTVL.

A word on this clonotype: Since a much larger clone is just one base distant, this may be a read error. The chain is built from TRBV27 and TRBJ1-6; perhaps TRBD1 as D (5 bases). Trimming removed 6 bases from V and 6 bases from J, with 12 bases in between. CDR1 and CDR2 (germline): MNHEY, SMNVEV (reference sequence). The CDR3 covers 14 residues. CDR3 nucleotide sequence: TGTGCCAGCAGCTCACGACAGTGTAATTCACCCCTCCACTTT. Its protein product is CASSSRQCNSPLHF.

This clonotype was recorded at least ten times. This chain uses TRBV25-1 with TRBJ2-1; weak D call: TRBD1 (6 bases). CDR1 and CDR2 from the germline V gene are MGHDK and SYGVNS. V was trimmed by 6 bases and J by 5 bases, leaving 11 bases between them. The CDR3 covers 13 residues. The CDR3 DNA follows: TGTGCCAGCAGCTCGGGACAAAACAATGAGCAGTTCTTC. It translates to CASSSGQNNEQFF. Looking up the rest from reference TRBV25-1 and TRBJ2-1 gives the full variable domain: EADIYQTPRYLVIGTGKKITLECSQTMGHDKMYWYQQDPGMELHLIHYSYGVNSTEKGDLSSESTVSRIRTEHFPLTLESARPSHTSQYLCASSSGQNNEQFFGPGTRLTVL.

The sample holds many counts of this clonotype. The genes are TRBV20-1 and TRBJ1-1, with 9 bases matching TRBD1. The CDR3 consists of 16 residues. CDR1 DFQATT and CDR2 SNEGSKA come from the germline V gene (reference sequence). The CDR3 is CSTIGMDTGGNTEAFF. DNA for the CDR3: TGCAGCACTATCGGGATGGATACAGGGGGCAACACTGAAGCTTTCTTT.

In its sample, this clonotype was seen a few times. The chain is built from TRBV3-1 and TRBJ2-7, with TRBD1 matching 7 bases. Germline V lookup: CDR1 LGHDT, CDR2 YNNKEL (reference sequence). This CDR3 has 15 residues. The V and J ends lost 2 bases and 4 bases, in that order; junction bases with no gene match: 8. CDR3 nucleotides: TGTGCCAGCAGCCAACGTAGGGGGCCTAGTTACGAGCAGTACTTC. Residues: CASSQRRGPSYEQYF.

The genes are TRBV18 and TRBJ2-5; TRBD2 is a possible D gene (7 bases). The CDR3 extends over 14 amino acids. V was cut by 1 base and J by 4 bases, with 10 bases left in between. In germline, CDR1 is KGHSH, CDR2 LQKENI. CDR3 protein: CASSPRGGGETQYF. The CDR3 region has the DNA TGTGCCAGCTCACCACGGGGGGGCGGAGAGACCCAGTACTTC.